These 15 T cell receptor beta chains originate from one sample sequenced in a study of beta chain features in type 1 diabetes. As every portion of the isolated RNA was reverse transcribed, the sequencing read expressed TCRB transcripts. Data came from immunoSEQ multiplex PCR; TCRdb stores just in-frame clones and leaves some out. The sample lists roughly 60,000 clones, roughly 60% seen once, with 2% to 2.5% in the top ten. Sequenced: Tregs from blood. Every receptor here comes from a young woman in good health.

The chain employs TRBV5-1 and TRBJ2-7, with 8 bases matching TRBD2. J lost 0 bases, V lost 4 bases, and 9 bases had no gene match. From germline, CDR1 is SGHRS and CDR2 YFSETQ. The CDR3 is 16 amino acids. CDR3 nucleotides: TGCGCCAGCAGCCATGCGACGGGGGGGCCCTCCTACGAGCAGTACTTC. It is translated as CASSHATGGPSYEQYF.

This chain uses TRBV7-2 with TRBJ1-2; 9 bases map to TRBD1. The CDR3 runs to 13 residues. Germline V gives CDR1 SGHTA, CDR2 FQGNSA. With 5 bases clipped from V and 4 bases from J, the junction kept 2 bases outside the gene matches. This CDR3 is CASSPDRGYGYTF. The CDR3 coding sequence is TGTGCCAGCAGCCCGGACAGGGGCTATGGCTACACCTTC. Variable domain in full (rest from reference TRBV7-2 and TRBJ1-2): GAGVSQSPSNKVTEKGKDVELRCDPISGHTALYWYRQSLGQGLEFLIYFQGNSAPDKSGLPSDRFSAERTGGSVSTLTIQRTQQEDSAVYLCASSPDRGYGYTFGSGTRLTVV.

A single count supports this clone. J is TRBJ1-5 and V is TRBV19; D remains ambiguous. The V gene's germline CDR1 is LNHDA and CDR2 SQIVND (reference sequence). V shed 7 bases and J shed 6 bases, with 10 bases lying between them. The CDR3 is 12 amino acids. This chain's CDR3 is CASKAWSQPQHF. CDR3 nucleotides: TGTGCCAGTAAGGCATGGAGTCAGCCCCAGCATTTT.

This clone was seen a few times. V and J are TRBV7-2 and TRBJ2-3; 11 nucleotides align to TRBD1. V shed 4 bases, J shed 3 bases, and the junction held 3 bases outside the gene matches. This CDR3 is 15 amino acids long. Looked up from germline, CDR1 is SGHTA and CDR2 is FQGNSA. CDR3 protein: CASSSRDRGTDTQYF. The CDR3 DNA reads TGTGCCAGCAGCTCCCGGGACAGGGGGACAGATACGCAGTATTTT.

The chain uses TRBV6-6 and TRBJ1-5, with D possibly TRBD1 on 5 matching bases. The V end lost 6 bases, the J end lost 5 bases, and 17 bases lay between the germline ends. The germline V gene encodes CDR1 MNHNY and CDR2 SVGAGI (reference sequence). The CDR3 contains 15 residues. The CDR3 region has the DNA TGTGCCAGCAGCCATTTGGGCAGGGAGGATCAGCCCCAGCATTTT. Translating it yields CASSHLGREDQPQHF.

This clone was picked up a small number of times. CDR3 DNA: TGCGCCAGCAGCTCACACCGACAGGGAGGCACTGAAGCTTTCTTT. This encodes CASSSHRQGGTEAFF. The V gene is TRBV5-1, the J gene TRBJ1-1; 7 bases are a match to TRBD1. The germline V gene encodes CDR1 SGHRS and CDR2 YFSETQ. The CDR3 contains 15 residues. Trimming removed 3 bases from V and 4 bases from J; junction bases left unmatched: 9.

This clone showed up just a few times. J is TRBJ2-7 and V is TRBV5-1; 9 bases line up with TRBD2. Looked up from germline, CDR1 is SGHRS and CDR2 is YFSETQ. V shed 4 bases and J 4 bases; nucleotides not matched to a gene: 6. The CDR3 is 14 amino acids. CDR3 region: CASSISGSSYEQYF. The CDR3 region has the DNA TGCGCCAGCAGCATTAGCGGGAGTAGTTACGAGCAGTACTTC.

V and J are TRBV5-1 and TRBJ2-7, with D perhaps matching TRBD2 (7 bases). The CDR3 spans 16 residues. Germline lookup yields CDR1 SGHRS and CDR2 YFSETQ. V was cut by 1 base and J by 0 bases, with 14 bases left in between. Here the CDR3 reads CASSLMGGAGSYEQYF. The CDR3 DNA reads as TGCGCCAGCAGCTTGATGGGGGGGGCCGGCTCCTACGAGCAGTACTTC.

The chain uses TRBV7-2 and TRBJ2-7, with D perhaps matching TRBD2 (5 bases). The germline V and J ends were trimmed by 5 bases and 3 bases, with 14 bases remaining between them. Germline CDR1 and CDR2: SGHTA and FQGNSA. The CDR3 spans 14 residues. Here the CDR3 DNA reads TGTGCCAGCAGCCGTCCGGGCGGGTTCTACGAGCAGTACTTC. As protein: CASSRPGGFYEQYF.

V gene TRBV5-1 combines with J gene TRBJ2-5; D is undetermined. The germline gives CDR1 SGHRS, CDR2 YFSETQ. There are 14 residues in the CDR3. V was shortened by 1 base and J by 2 bases, with 9 bases between the two germline ends. This CDR3 reads CASSLLPGQETQYF. For the CDR3, the DNA is TGCGCCAGCAGCTTGTTGCCAGGTCAAGAGACCCAGTACTTC.

This clone was seen a handful of times. The chain recombines TRBV2 with TRBJ1-5, with D perhaps matching TRBD1 (6 bases). This CDR3 has 13 amino acids. The germline V gene has CDR1 SNHLY and CDR2 FYNNEI. V was pared by 6 bases and J by 6 bases, with 12 bases between. CDR3 nucleotides: TGTGCCAGCAGCGCCGACAGGACTCAGCCCCAGCATTTT. Translated, it gives CASSADRTQPQHF.

The V call is TRBV29-1, the J call TRBJ2-1; maybe TRBD1 (6 bases). CDR3 length: 13 residues. The germline V gene has CDR1 SQVTM and CDR2 ANQGSEA. Trimming shortened V by 6 bases and J by 1 base, and 10 bases separated the two germline ends. CDR3 protein: CSVRGYSYNEQFF. CDR3 nucleotides: TGCAGCGTAAGGGGGTATTCCTACAATGAGCAGTTCTTC.

There are a few counts of this clone. The V call is TRBV6-6, the J call TRBJ1-1; TRBD1 matches at 8 bases. The CDR3 covers 14 residues. Germline V lookup: CDR1 MNHNY, CDR2 SVGAGI (reference sequence). Trimming removed 6 bases from V and 7 bases from J; junction bases left unmatched: 10. The CDR3 DNA sequence: TGTGCCAGCAGCCACAATCCCGGGACAGGTGAAGCTTTCTTT. Translation gives CASSHNPGTGEAFF.

This clone came up a few times. The junction does not match germline at one end; this may be a read error. This chain links TRBV7-9 with TRBJ2-1, with D perhaps TRBD2 (5 bases). CDR3 length equals 14 residues. CDR1 and CDR2 (germline): SEHNR, FQNEAQ (reference sequence). The CDR3 region has the DNA TGTGCCAGCACCTTAGGAGGCCTCAACAATGAGCAGTTCTTC. Its translation is CASTLGGLNNEQFF.

The chain carries TRBV18 and TRBJ2-3; 7 bases line up with TRBD2. This CDR3 has 13 residues. The V segment lost 2 bases and the J segment 6 bases; nucleotides outside the gene matches: 2. Germline V gene data show CDR1 as KGHSH and CDR2 as LQKENI. CDR3 nucleotide sequence: TGTGCCAGCTCACCAACTAGCGCGGATACGCAGTATTTT. Encoded protein: CASSPTSADTQYF.